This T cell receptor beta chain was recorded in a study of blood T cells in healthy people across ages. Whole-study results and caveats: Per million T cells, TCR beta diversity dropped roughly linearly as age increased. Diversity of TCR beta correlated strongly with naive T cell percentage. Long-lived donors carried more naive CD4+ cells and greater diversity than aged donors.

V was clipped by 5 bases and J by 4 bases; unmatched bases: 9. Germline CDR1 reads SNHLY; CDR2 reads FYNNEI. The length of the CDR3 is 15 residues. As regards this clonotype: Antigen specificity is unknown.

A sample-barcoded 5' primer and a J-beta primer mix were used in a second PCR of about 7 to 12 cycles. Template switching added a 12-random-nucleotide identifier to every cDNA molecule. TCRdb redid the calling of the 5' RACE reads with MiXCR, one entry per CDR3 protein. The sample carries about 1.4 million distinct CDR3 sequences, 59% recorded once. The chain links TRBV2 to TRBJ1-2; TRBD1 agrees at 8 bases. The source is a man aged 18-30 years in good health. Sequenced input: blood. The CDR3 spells CASSNVRQGSYGYTF. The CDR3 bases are TGTGCCAGCAGTAACGTCCGACAGGGGTCCTATGGCTACACCTTC.